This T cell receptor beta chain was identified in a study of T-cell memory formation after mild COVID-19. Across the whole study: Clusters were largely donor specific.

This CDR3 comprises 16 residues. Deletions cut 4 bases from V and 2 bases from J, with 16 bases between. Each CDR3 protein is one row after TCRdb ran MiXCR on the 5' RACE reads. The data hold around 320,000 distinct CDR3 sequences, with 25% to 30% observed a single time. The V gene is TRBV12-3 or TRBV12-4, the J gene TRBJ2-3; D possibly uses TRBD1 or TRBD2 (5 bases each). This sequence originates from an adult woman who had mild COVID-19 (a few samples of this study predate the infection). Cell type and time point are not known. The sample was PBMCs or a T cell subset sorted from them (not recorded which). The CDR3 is CASSSPRGVLTDTQYF. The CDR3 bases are TGTGCCAGCAGTTCACCGCGAGGGGTTCTCACAGATACGCAGTATTTT.